This passage covers 3 T cell receptor beta chains from one sample sequenced in a study of shared clonotypes between healthy human individuals. Produced via immunoSEQ multiplex PCR; TCRdb's table is partial and in-frame only. The table has about 1.5 million clones, roughly 96% seen once; the top ten hold approximately 1.1%. Sequencing used naive CD4+ T cells sorted from blood. The subset was: CD45RA+ positively selected. Source of these receptors: a man in his thirties or forties in good health.

The chain has TRBV5-1 and TRBJ1-5; the match to TRBD1 covers 7 bases. Per germline, CDR1 SGHRS and CDR2 YFSETQ. V was clipped by 4 bases and J by 5 bases; unmatched bases: 3. The CDR3 loop spans 13 amino acids. In DNA, the CDR3 is TGCGCCAGCAGCATCACAGGGGATCAGCCCCAGCATTTT. This translates into CASSITGDQPQHF.

The chain couples TRBV29-1 to TRBJ2-7; TRBD2 aligns across 8 bases. CDR1 SQVTM and CDR2 ANQGSEA come from the germline V gene. V was clipped by 4 bases and J by 0 bases; unmatched bases: 8. The CDR3 consists of 15 residues. In DNA, the CDR3 is TGCAGCGTTGTCGCGAGACTAGCGACCTCCTACGAGCAGTACTTC. It specifies CSVVARLATSYEQYF.

J is TRBJ1-4 and V is TRBV28; D remains unclear. The V and J ends lost 3 bases and 8 bases respectively, with 13 bases between them. The CDR3 runs to 14 residues. In germline, CDR1 is MDHEN, CDR2 SYDVKM. The CDR3 loop reads CASSFPPFGEKLFF. The CDR3 nucleotides are TGTGCCAGCAGTTTCCCCCCCTTTGGAGAAAAACTGTTTTTT. Supplemented by reference TRBV28 and TRBJ1-4, the full variable domain reads DVKVTQSSRYLVKRTGEKVFLECVQDMDHENMFWYRQDPGLGLRLIYFSYDVKMKEKGDIPEGYSVSREKKERFSLILESASTNQTSMYLCASSFPPFGEKLFFGSGTQLSVL.